The 13 T cell receptor beta chains in this list originate from one sample, sequenced in a study of blood T cells in healthy people across ages. Alongside a J-beta primer mix, a sample-barcoded 5' primer served in a second PCR lasting roughly 7 to 11 cycles. Via MiXCR, TCRdb re-called the 5' RACE reads, giving one row per CDR3 protein. Here the sample spans over 1,200,000 distinct CDR3 sequences, around 59% being singletons. Sequenced input: blood. The receptors here all came from a man aged 18 to 30 in good health.

The chain recombines TRBV27 with TRBJ1-5; no definite D call. Trimming removed 2 bases from V and 7 bases from J, with 9 bases in between. The CDR3 totals 13 residues. CDR1 MNHEY and CDR2 SMNVEV come from the germline V gene (reference sequence). The CDR3 DNA reads TGTGCCAGCAGTTTAGACAAGGGACAGCCCCAGCATTTT. Protein sequence: CASSLDKGQPQHF.

The chain employs TRBV3-1 and TRBJ1-2; D unclear. Per the germline V gene, CDR1 is LGHDT and CDR2 is YNNKEL (reference sequence). This CDR3 has 16 amino acids. V was clipped by 0 bases and J by 6 bases, with 17 bases between them. CDR3 protein: CASSQEGLTPLNGYTF. CDR3 sequence (DNA): TGTGCCAGCAGCCAAGAGGGCCTGACACCCCTCAATGGCTACACCTTC.

The genes are TRBV29-1 and TRBJ2-2; possible D gene TRBD2, 5 bases. This CDR3 spans 12 amino acids. Trimming removed 8 bases from V and 6 bases from J, with 13 bases in between. Germline assignment: CDR1 SQVTM and CDR2 ANQGSEA. The CDR3, as DNA: TGCAGCACCCTCGGACTCTCCGGGGAGCTGTTTTTT. Translation gives CSTLGLSGELFF.

The CDR3 sequence is CASSQEFWGYEQFF. CDR3 sequence (DNA): TGTGCCAGCAGCCAAGAATTCTGGGGTTACGAGCAGTTCTTC. V is TRBV14 and J is TRBJ2-1; D unresolved. Germline V gene data show CDR1 as SGHDN and CDR2 as FVKESK. V dropped 0 bases and J dropped 10 bases, with 13 bases sitting between them. The CDR3 contains 14 residues.

This sequence joins TRBV9 and TRBJ1-2; D is undetermined. The V end was cut by 1 base, the J end by 10 bases, with 8 bases between. Germline assignment: CDR1 SGDLS and CDR2 YYNGEE. CDR3 size: 11 residues. The CDR3 DNA sequence: TGTGCCAGCAGCGTACTGGGTGTCTACACCTTC. As protein: CASSVLGVYTF.

This clonotype was counted only a few times. This chain links TRBV7-9 with TRBJ1-1; D might be TRBD1 (6 bases). The CDR3 has 15 residues. Trimming stripped 7 bases from V and 2 bases from J, with 17 bases between. Germline V CDR1 and CDR2: SEHNR, FQNEAQ (reference sequence). CDR3 nucleotide sequence: TGTGCCAGCACACAGGCCATGGGACAAAACACTGAAGCTTTCTTT. This codes for CASTQAMGQNTEAFF.

The sample holds a few counts of this clonotype. V usage is TRBV7-2 and J usage is TRBJ2-3; TRBD1 matches at 12 bases. The CDR3 sequence is 19 residues long. V was pared by 2 bases and J by 3 bases, with 12 bases of the junction left unmatched. Germline V gene data show CDR1 as SGHTA and CDR2 as FQGNSA. The CDR3 DNA reads TGTGCCAGCAGCTTATGGAGTATCCCGGGACAGGGGGCAACAGATACGCAGTATTTT. It specifies CASSLWSIPGQGATDTQYF.

This chain uses TRBV29-1 with TRBJ2-3; a possible D gene is TRBD1 (5 bases). The germline V gene encodes CDR1 SQVTM and CDR2 ANQGSEA. The germline V and J ends were trimmed by 4 bases and 1 base, with 9 bases remaining between them. CDR3 length equals 13 residues. DNA of the CDR3: TGCAGCGTTGCTGTGACAGGCACAGATACGCAGTATTTT. This codes for CSVAVTGTDTQYF.

The chain couples TRBV3-1 to TRBJ1-1; possibly TRBD1 for D (6 bases). The germline V gene encodes CDR1 LGHDT and CDR2 YNNKEL (reference sequence). The ends were cut back, 0 bases at V and 0 bases at J, with 14 bases in the middle. This CDR3 spans 17 amino acids. The CDR3 region is CASSQDWGPLMNTEAFF. In DNA, the CDR3 is TGTGCCAGCAGCCAAGATTGGGGGCCCCTAATGAACACTGAAGCTTTCTTT.

This clonotype appeared a few times. This chain connects TRBV10-3 to TRBJ1-1; D is unclear. CDR3 size: 11 residues. V lost 10 bases to trimming and J lost 2 bases, with 8 bases between them. Germline V gene sequence: CDR1 ENHRY, CDR2 SYGVKD. The CDR3 loop reads CASRHNTEAFF. As DNA, the CDR3 is TGTGCCAGCCGACACAACACTGAAGCTTTCTTT.

The chain uses TRBV4-2 and TRBJ2-4, with 7 bases fitting TRBD1. V shed 0 bases and J 13 bases; nucleotides not matched to a gene: 24. Germline CDR1 reads LGHNA; CDR2 reads YNFKEQ. This CDR3 has 19 residues. CDR3 loop: CASSQDSRGQGRVPYGQYF. Written as DNA, the CDR3 is TGTGCCAGCAGCCAAGATTCTAGGGGGCAGGGAAGGGTTCCATACGGGCAGTACTTC.

This chain connects TRBV10-3 to TRBJ2-4, with D unresolved. The V gene lost 7 bases and the J gene lost 15 bases, with 13 bases spanning the gap. The CDR3 extends over 10 amino acids. Germline-derived CDR1 and CDR2 are ENHRY and SYGVKD. Here the CDR3 DNA reads TGTGCCATCAATACTCGGGTGGGGTACTTC. Its translation: CAINTRVGYF.

This clonotype has a handful of counts. The rearrangement joins TRBV29-1 to TRBJ2-1; D not resolved. Trimming cost V 3 bases and J 2 bases, with 8 bases left between them. Looked up from germline, CDR1 is SQVTM and CDR2 is ANQGSEA. The CDR3 is 13 residues long. The CDR3 is CSVDVRAYNEQFF. The CDR3 DNA is TGCAGCGTTGATGTTAGAGCCTACAATGAGCAGTTCTTC.